This record looks at one TCR beta chain sequence and its context. Its antigen is not identified. In germline, CDR1 is MNHNS, CDR2 SASEGT. V was trimmed by 0 bases and J by 0 bases, leaving 9 bases between them. CDR3 length equals 15 residues. The data were taken from a study of cytomegalovirus exposure and HLA in healthy donors. Across the whole study: Within an early data release were 85 million or so unique TCRs drawn from HLA-typed donors. General observations from the study: Among CMV-associated TCR beta chains, most appeared HLA-restricted in a later analysis. In a later analysis, a genetic analysis reported fewer productive-TCR N-insertions in an Asian-associated ancestry cluster than the cohort average.

It was with 60 Vbeta and 13 Jbeta primers that the PCR ran. Only in-frame clones appear in the TCRdb table, and some are missing; sequencing was by immunoSEQ multiplex PCR. Of 110,000 or so clones in the sample, about 72% were seen once. This chain connects TRBV6-1 to TRBJ2-7; D is possibly TRBD2 (5 bases). The clonotype was recovered from a man aged 50 to 60 in good health and CMV-seropositive. Sequencing was done on a sample of PBMCs. The CDR3 sequence is CASSEAGSGSYEQYF. For the CDR3, the DNA is TGTGCCAGCAGTGAAGCAGGGAGCGGCTCCTACGAGCAGTACTTC.